One sample yielded the 14 T cell receptor beta chains listed below, sequenced in a study of CD8+CD57+ T cells in acquired aplastic anemia. CD8+CD57+ cell expansion had been shown by flow cytometry in patients chosen for sequencing. Genomic DNA served as template for TCR beta VDJ and CDR3 profiling. MiXCR, run by TCRdb on the reads, gives a single entry per CDR3 protein. The table lists approximately 57,000 distinct CDR3 sequences, roughly three fifths of them singletons. Sequencing was performed on sorted CD4+, CD8+, or CD8+CD57+ T cells (not recorded which) from PBMCs. These receptors all come from a human donor with aplastic anemia.

This clonotype appeared many times. The chain recombines TRBV13 with TRBJ1-1, with D hard to call. CDR3 length equals 17 residues. Per the germline V gene, CDR1 is PRHDT and CDR2 is FYEKMQ (reference sequence). V lost 3 bases, J lost 6 bases, and 23 bases lay in between. The DNA of the CDR3 is TGTGCCAGCAGCTTCCGCGAACTTGGAACAAAGCTCGCTGAAGCTTTCTTT. The encoded protein is CASSFRELGTKLAEAFF.

This clonotype was recorded many times. The rearrangement uses TRBV27 and TRBJ2-1; the match to TRBD2 covers 8 bases. The ends lost 5 bases at V and 10 bases at J; junction bases unmatched: 13. Germline V gene lookup returns CDR1 MNHEY and CDR2 SMNVEV (reference sequence). The CDR3 is 15 residues long. CDR3 residues: CASSPRGGGLGEQFF. For the CDR3, the DNA is TGTGCCAGCAGTCCTCGGGGGGGTGGTCTAGGGGAGCAGTTCTTC.

The rearrangement links TRBV20-1 to TRBJ2-1, with 8 bases that match TRBD2. In germline, CDR1 is DFQATT, CDR2 SNEGSKA (reference sequence). With 7 bases clipped from V and 1 base from J, the junction kept 6 bases outside the gene matches. The CDR3 spans 14 residues. The CDR3 loop is CSVGRGRSYNEQFF. CDR3 nucleotides: TGCAGTGTCGGGAGGGGGAGGTCCTACAATGAGCAGTTCTTC.

This clonotype was recorded at least ten times. J is TRBJ2-7 and V is TRBV11-2; 9 bases fit TRBD1. J was trimmed by 6 bases and V by 5 bases; bases with no gene match: 11. CDR3 length: 15 amino acids. Germline-derived CDR1 and CDR2 are SGHAT and FQNNGV. The CDR3 protein is CASSPWGTGNLEQYF. CDR3 DNA: TGTGCCAGCAGCCCATGGGGGACAGGGAACCTCGAGCAGTACTTC.

This chain links TRBV29-1 with TRBJ2-5; no firm D call. Germline CDR1 reads SQVTM; CDR2 reads ANQGSEA. This CDR3 is built from 12 residues. The germline V and J ends were trimmed by 0 bases and 5 bases, with 7 bases remaining between them. The CDR3 bases are TGCAGCGTTGAAGATGGTGGGGAGACCCAGTACTTC. Protein sequence: CSVEDGGETQYF.

This CDR3 reads CSARAGNSNQPQHF. The CDR3, as DNA: TGCAGTGCTAGAGCGGGGAATAGCAATCAGCCCCAGCATTTT. The gene calls are TRBV20-1 and TRBJ1-5; no firm D call. Trimming removed 1 base from V and 0 bases from J, with 7 bases in between. The CDR3 sequence is 14 residues long. Per germline, CDR1 DFQATT and CDR2 SNEGSKA (reference sequence).

This clonotype was observed a handful of times. The chain has TRBV6-1 and TRBJ1-1, with D maybe TRBD1 (6 bases). The CDR3 consists of 12 residues. The germline gives CDR1 MNHNS, CDR2 SASEGT. The V end lost 8 bases, the J end lost 2 bases, and 9 bases lay between the germline ends. The CDR3, as DNA: TGTGCCAGCTGGACAGACAACACTGAAGCTTTCTTT. Protein: CASWTDNTEAFF.

This chain links TRBV10-2 with TRBJ2-3, with D unclear. The CDR3 sequence is 13 residues long. The V end lost 6 bases, the J end lost 0 bases, and 7 bases lay between the germline ends. Germline-derived CDR1 and CDR2 are WSHSY and SAAADI. CDR3 bases: TGCGCCAGCAGGGAGACCAGCACAGATACGCAGTATTTT. This gives the protein CASRETSTDTQYF.

The chain recombines TRBV11-2 with TRBJ1-5; TRBD1 agrees at 9 bases. The CDR3 sequence is 14 residues long. Germline V gene data show CDR1 as SGHAT and CDR2 as FQNNGV. V trimming: 5 bases; J trimming: 7 bases; junction bases outside the gene matches: 6. The CDR3 loop reads CASSRDRVIQPQHF. In DNA form, the CDR3 reads TGTGCCAGCAGCCGGGACAGGGTGATCCAGCCCCAGCATTTT.

In its sample, this clonotype is medium-sized. The V call is TRBV2, the J call TRBJ2-7; D remains unclear. V lost 7 bases, J lost 0 bases, and 16 bases lay in between. The CDR3 runs 15 residues. The germline CDR1 and CDR2 sequences are SNHLY and FYNNEI. The CDR3 DNA reads as TGTGCCAGCACCCCCGTCGGATTCCGCTCCTACGAGCAGTACTTC. It yields the protein CASTPVGFRSYEQYF.

This clonotype was counted at least ten times. The rearrangement joins TRBV18 to TRBJ2-1, with 9 positions matching TRBD2. The CDR3 totals 15 residues. The germline CDR1 and CDR2 sequences are KGHSH and LQKENI. J was trimmed by 8 bases and V by 3 bases; bases with no gene match: 8. The CDR3 nucleotides read TGTGCCAGCTCACCGCGGGGACTAGCAGGGGATGAGCAGTTCTTC. This sequence encodes CASSPRGLAGDEQFF.

The V call is TRBV29-1, the J call TRBJ2-1, with a weak D call TRBD2 (5 bases). Looked up from germline, CDR1 is SQVTM and CDR2 is ANQGSEA. There are 10 residues in the CDR3. The ends were cut back, 7 bases at V and 8 bases at J, with 9 bases in the middle. The CDR3 DNA follows: TGCAGCGGGGGAGTCGATGAGCAGTTCTTC. Its protein product is CSGGVDEQFF.

This clonotype was observed at least ten times. The rearrangement links TRBV30 to TRBJ1-2; D is ambiguous. V shed 2 bases and J shed 4 bases, with 14 bases lying between them. Germline loops: CDR1 GTSNPN, CDR2 SVGIG (reference sequence). This CDR3 has 14 amino acids. In nucleotides, the CDR3 is TGTGCCTGGAGTCTAGACGGCGCTGGCTATGGCTACACCTTC. Translating it yields CAWSLDGAGYGYTF.

To note about this clonotype: Compared with germline, one end of the junction differs, possibly owing to a read error. This chain joins TRBV20-1 and TRBJ1-1; TRBD1 is a possible D gene (5 bases). In germline, CDR1 is DFQATT, CDR2 SNEGSKA (reference sequence). This CDR3 is 14 amino acids long. The CDR3 DNA sequence: TGCAGTGCTAGAGGGCTCCTGGTGGACACTGAGGCTTTCTTT. It specifies CSARGLLVDTEAFF.